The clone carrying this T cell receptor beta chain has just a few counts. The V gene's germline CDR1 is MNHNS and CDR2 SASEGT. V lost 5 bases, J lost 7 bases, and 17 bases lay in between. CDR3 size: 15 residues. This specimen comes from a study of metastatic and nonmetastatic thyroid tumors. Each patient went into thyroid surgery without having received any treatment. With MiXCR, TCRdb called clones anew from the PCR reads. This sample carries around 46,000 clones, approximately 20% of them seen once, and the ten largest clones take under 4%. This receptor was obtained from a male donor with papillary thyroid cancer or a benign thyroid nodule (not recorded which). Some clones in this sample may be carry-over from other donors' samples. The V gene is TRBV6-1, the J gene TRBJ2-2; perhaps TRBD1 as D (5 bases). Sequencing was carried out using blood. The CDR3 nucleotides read TGTGCCAGCAGTTCCCGACATGGGGCCTGCGGGGAGCTGTTTTTT. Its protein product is CASSSRHGACGELFF.